Below are 13 T cell receptor beta chains sequenced from a single sample in a study of long-term antiretroviral therapy in people with HIV. Researchers report immunoSEQ v3.0 was run at survey level. Assay: immunoSEQ multiplex PCR; the TCRdb copy retains only in-frame clones and omits some. The table has 25,000 to 35,000 clones, 86% seen once. The sequences come from unsorted PBMCs, collected 0.8 years after starting antiretroviral therapy. These receptors were collected from a woman aged 25 to 39 with HIV.

The rearrangement uses TRBV6-5 and TRBJ2-5; 7 bases align to TRBD2. Germline CDR1 MNHEY, CDR2 SVGAGI. V was pared by 0 bases and J by 3 bases, with 7 bases of the junction left unmatched. This CDR3 comprises 16 residues. CDR3 sequence reads: CASSYSAGSTKETQYF. The CDR3 DNA reads as TGTGCCAGCAGTTACTCAGCGGGGTCAACAAAAGAGACCCAGTACTTC.

The CDR3 reads CASRKPGQTSYEQYF. For the CDR3, the DNA is TGTGCCAGCCGAAAGCCGGGACAGACCTCCTACGAGCAGTACTTC. The V gene is TRBV11-2, the J gene TRBJ2-7; 7 nucleotides agree with TRBD1. V was clipped by 8 bases and J by 0 bases; unmatched bases: 10. Per germline, CDR1 SGHAT and CDR2 FQNNGV. The CDR3 contains 15 residues.

The chain joins TRBV19 to TRBJ1-5; D gene unclear. Germline V gene data show CDR1 as LNHDA and CDR2 as SQIVND (reference sequence). V was shortened by 0 bases and J by 9 bases, with 6 bases between the two germline ends. This CDR3 is 12 amino acids long. CDR3 region: CASSIERGPQHF. The CDR3 DNA reads as TGTGCCAGTAGTATAGAGCGGGGGCCCCAGCATTTT.

This chain links TRBV19 with TRBJ1-2, with TRBD1 matching over 8 bases. Losses at the gene ends were 6 bases for V and 6 bases for J; bases not matched to a gene: 12. This CDR3 region has 15 residues. The germline V gene encodes CDR1 LNHDA and CDR2 SQIVND (reference sequence). CDR3 in amino acids: CASRSIGQGGNGYTF. As DNA, the CDR3 is TGTGCCAGTAGATCCATAGGACAGGGAGGGAATGGCTACACCTTC.

This rearrangement joins TRBV7-2 to TRBJ1-4, with D perhaps TRBD1 (5 bases). Looked up from germline, CDR1 is SGHTA and CDR2 is FQGNSA. The CDR3 has 13 residues. V lost 5 bases, J lost 8 bases, and 12 bases lay in between. CDR3 region: CASSKRQTEKLFF. In DNA form, the CDR3 reads TGTGCCAGCAGCAAAAGACAGACAGAAAAACTGTTTTTT.

This chain links TRBV19 with TRBJ2-3; the D is unclear. The CDR3 loop spans 15 amino acids. CDR1 LNHDA and CDR2 SQIVND come from the germline V gene (reference sequence). V lost 10 bases to trimming and J lost 0 bases, with 17 bases between them. In nucleotides, the CDR3 is TGTGCCACCAAAATCAGGCCGCGAAGCACAGATACGCAGTATTTT. Protein product: CATKIRPRSTDTQYF.

The chain links TRBV6-1 to TRBJ1-5, with D hard to call. The CDR3 contains 15 residues. The V end lost 4 bases, the J end lost 0 bases, and 10 bases lay between the germline ends. The germline V gene encodes CDR1 MNHNS and CDR2 SASEGT. In nucleotides, the CDR3 is TGTGCCAGCAGTGTAAGGGATAATAGCAATCAGCCCCAGCATTTT. Residues: CASSVRDNSNQPQHF.

The chain couples TRBV18 to TRBJ2-5, with 8 bases matching TRBD2. This CDR3 comprises 13 residues. Germline V lookup: CDR1 KGHSH, CDR2 LQKENI. Trimming took 4 bases from V and 5 from J; bases not matched to a gene: 3. CDR3 protein: CASSLGLAETQYF. As DNA, the CDR3 is TGTGCCAGCTCACTCGGACTAGCTGAGACCCAGTACTTC.

This clone has a handful of counts. The gene calls are TRBV5-4 and TRBJ2-3, with 10 bases identical to TRBD1. Germline values: CDR1 SGHNT, CDR2 YYREEE (reference sequence). The CDR3 covers 16 residues. Trimming removed 2 bases from V and 1 base from J; junction bases left unmatched: 4. The CDR3, as DNA: TGTGCCAGCAGCTTACCCGGGACAGGGGGCACAGATACGCAGTATTTT. Its translation is CASSLPGTGGTDTQYF.

The genes are TRBV5-5 and TRBJ2-1; 7 nucleotides line up with TRBD1. The CDR3 length is 16 residues. The V gene end was trimmed by 1 base and the J gene end by 9 bases; junction bases not matched to a gene: 13. Per the germline V gene, CDR1 is SGHKS and CDR2 is YYEKEE (reference sequence). CDR3 in amino acids: CASSLFWDSGGSEQFF. CDR3 in DNA: TGTGCCAGCAGCTTGTTTTGGGACAGTGGTGGGAGTGAGCAGTTCTTC.

This rearrangement joins TRBV5-1 to TRBJ2-3; TRBD2 aligns across 7 bases. Germline V gene sequence: CDR1 SGHRS, CDR2 YFSETQ. This CDR3 has 16 residues. J lost 2 bases, V lost 1 base, and 7 bases had no gene match. Here the CDR3 DNA reads TGCGCCAGCAGCTTGTTACGGGGGGTCCTCACAGATACGCAGTATTTT. As protein: CASSLLRGVLTDTQYF.

The chain recombines TRBV2 with TRBJ1-1; D remains unclear. This CDR3 has 15 amino acids. With 2 bases removed from V and 1 base from J, the gap between germline ends came to 11 bases. Germline CDR1 SNHLY, CDR2 FYNNEI. The CDR3 nucleotides are TGTGCCAGCAGTGAAATAATGTGGACGAACACTGAAGCTTTCTTT. Its protein is CASSEIMWTNTEAFF.

This clone turned up a few times. This chain joins TRBV19 and TRBJ1-2; the match to TRBD1 covers 8 bases. Germline loops: CDR1 LNHDA, CDR2 SQIVND (reference sequence). CDR3 length equals 15 residues. V trimming: 5 bases; J trimming: 0 bases; junction bases outside the gene matches: 5. CDR3 sequence reads: CASSPGTGANYGYTF. CDR3 in DNA: TGTGCCAGTAGTCCCGGGACAGGAGCTAACTATGGCTACACCTTC.